This T cell receptor beta chain was sequenced for a study of cytomegalovirus exposure and HLA in healthy donors. Overall study findings and caveats: Subsequent analysis revealed that first-cohort TCR clusters tended to co-occur in the 120 or so validation repertoires.

The protocol was immunoSEQ multiplex PCR, while the TCRdb copy is restricted to in-frame clones and leaves out a portion. The sample comprises about 260,000 clones, around 91% of which are singletons, and approximately 3% rests with the top ten. Regarding this clone: Antigen specificity is unknown.

Germline V CDR1 and CDR2: MNHNS, SASEGT. V dropped 3 bases and J dropped 5 bases, with 13 bases sitting between them. This CDR3 comprises 14 residues. The sequencing input was PBMCs. The chain recombines TRBV6-1 with TRBJ1-2; TRBD1 might be the D (6 bases). This clonotype originated in a woman younger than 45 in good health and CMV-seronegative. CDR3 region: CASSESGDGYGYTF. DNA for the CDR3: TGTGCCAGCAGTGAGTCAGGGGACGGGTATGGCTACACCTTC.